Listed below are T cell receptor beta chains from one sample, sequenced in a study of PD-L1 blockade in urothelial cancer. This table comes from immunoSEQ multiplex PCR, and its TCRdb copy is limited to in-frame clones, with some not included. The repertoire holds tens of thousands of clones, with around 90% as singletons. Sample: PBMCs, taken around atezolizumab (anti-PD-L1) treatment. These receptors were taken from a man between 60 and 75 years old with urothelial cancer. CDR3s include the opening cysteine and the closing phenylalanine or tryptophan. A D gene is named only where the DNA matches it firmly.

J gene	V gene	D gene	CDR3 DNA	CDR3 protein
TRBJ2-5	TRBV5-8	TRBD2	TGTGCCAGCAGCTCGGCCGTTACGCGGGGGGGCGCGGAGACCCAGTACTTC	CASSSAVTRGGAETQYF
TRBJ1-5	TRBV6-1	TRBD1	TGTGCCAGCAGTGGAGGGGGCGGGGATAGCAATCAGCCCCAGCATTTT	CASSGGGGDSNQPQHF
TRBJ2-2	TRBV5-1	.	TGCGCCAGTCGACAGACGGCGAACACCGGGGAGCTGTTTTTT	CASRQTANTGELFF
TRBJ1-4	TRBV18	.	TGTGCCAGCTCTCCGGACAGATCTAATGAAAAACTGTTTTTT	CASSPDRSNEKLFF
TRBJ1-5	TRBV5-1	.	TGCGCCAGCAGCCCCACAGGCAATAGCAATCAGCCCCAGCATTTT	CASSPTGNSNQPQHF
TRBJ1-1	TRBV10-3	.	TGTGCCATCAGTGACGGTGGGAACACTGAAGCTTTCTTT	CAISDGGNTEAFF
TRBJ2-7	TRBV7-2	TRBD2	TGTGCCAGCAGGGGGACTAGCGGGAGGGTAGGCGAGCAGTACTTC	CASRGTSGRVGEQYF
TRBJ2-2	TRBV28	TRBD2	TGTGCCAGCAGAATATCAGGGACTAGCGGGAGATTCGGGGAGCTGTTTTTT	CASRISGTSGRFGELFF
TRBJ2-1	TRBV28	TRBD1	TGTGCCAGCAGTTTACCTACAGGGGGCTCTCCAAATGAGCAGTTCTTC	CASSLPTGGSPNEQFF
TRBJ2-1	TRBV18	.	TGTGCCAGCTCACCGGATTTGGGGCTGAATGAGCAGTTCTTC	CASSPDLGLNEQFF
TRBJ1-5	TRBV19	.	TGTGCCAGTAGTATTCGGGGGGGACACCTTAATCAGCCCCAGCATTTT	CASSIRGGHLNQPQHF
TRBJ1-4	TRBV27	.	TGTGCCAGCAGATCCCATTCACGGGTTTTTAATGAAAAACTGTTTTTT	CASRSHSRVFNEKLFF
TRBJ1-5	TRBV19	.	TGTGCCAGTAGCGACAGCCTACTCCAGCCCCAGCATTTT	CASSDSLLQPQHF
TRBJ2-7	TRBV7-9	TRBD1	TGTGCCAGCAGCCACAGGACAGGGGTGGGCTACGAGCAGTACTTC	CASSHRTGVGYEQYF
TRBJ2-7	TRBV7-6	TRBD1	TGTGCCAGCAGCTTCGACGACAGGGCCAACGAGCAGTACTTC	CASSFDDRANEQYF
TRBJ1-1	TRBV10-3	TRBD1	TGTGCCATCAGGGGGACAGGGAGGGTTAACACTGAAGCTTTCTTT	CAIRGTGRVNTEAFF
TRBJ2-3	TRBV5-1	TRBD1	TGCGCCAGCAGCTCACGACAGGGGAGAGATACGCAGTATTTT	CASSSRQGRDTQYF
TRBJ2-1	TRBV29-1	.	TGCAGCGTGGCGACAGGTTCCTACAATGAGCAGTTCTTC	CSVATGSYNEQFF
TRBJ1-1	TRBV28	.	TGTGCCAGCAGGTACAGGGCCACTGAAGCTTTCTTT	CASRYRATEAFF